Included here is one T cell receptor (beta chain) sequence, with context. Treatment of the sample: around 19 received Ad26.COV2.S at low or high dose, single or two shots; 5 received placebo; per-sample allocation not given. Collection of the samples took place on day 63 after the first injection of vaccine or placebo. Generated by immunoSEQ multiplex PCR, the TCRdb table keeps only in-frame clones and is missing some. The repertoire holds some 410,000 clones, with 92% as singletons. This entry belongs to a study of Ad26.COV2.S vaccination and SARS-CoV-2 variants. The CDR3 totals 15 residues. The V gene's germline CDR1 is LNHDA and CDR2 SQIVND (reference sequence). After removal of 3 bases from V and 1 base from J, the junction contained 6 bases not matched to a gene.

Material: peripheral blood, obtained in a trial of Ad26.COV2.S vaccine versus placebo. The chain combines TRBV19 with TRBJ2-7; 7 nucleotides match TRBD2. This TCR was sampled from a person between 18 and 60 years old who received the Ad26.COV2.S COVID-19 vaccine or a placebo. The CDR3 DNA is TGTGCCAGTAGTATTCTCCTAGCGGAGTCCTACGAGCAGTACTTC. Encoded protein: CASSILLAESYEQYF.